This T cell receptor (beta chain) was captured by sequencing in a study of cytomegalovirus exposure and HLA in healthy donors. The overall study: When 300 to 500 donors were genotyped, about 81% of them were found to fall in the Caucasian-associated ancestry cluster.

On this clone: What it binds is not known. At one end, the junction sequence differs from germline, possibly due to a read error.

Whole-study findings and limits: A prior analysis recorded that most TCR beta V segments were productive about 87% or about 30% of the time. There were some public TCRs occurring in many donors, but most TCR sequences were rare.

In the PCR, 60 Vbeta and 13 Jbeta primers were used. Authors' methods: Tens of millions of unique TCR beta chains, roughly 11 million shared, were counted in a later analysis. Here immunoSEQ multiplex PCR was the method, and the copy in TCRdb shows in-frame clones only, minus some. The DNA was the basis for D and trimming; V, J and clone size are from that table. Among approximately 180,000 clones listed, around 80% were seen once. This CDR3 is 15 amino acids long. Germline CDR1 and CDR2: MNHEY and SVGAGI. The receptor was derived from a young man in good health and CMV-seropositive. This chain connects TRBV6-5 to TRBJ2-1; D is possibly TRBD1 (5 bases). The material sequenced was PBMCs. The CDR3 spells CASSYSEGTGNKQFF. For the CDR3, the DNA is TGTGCCAGCAGTTACTCGGAAGGAACAGGCAATAAGCAGTTCTTC.